One TCR beta chain is described in this entry. Before vaccination, two weeks after the third vaccination, and at progression, PBMC were collected. Germline values: CDR1 ENHRY, CDR2 SYGVKD. Trimming at V came to 7 bases and at J to 8 bases, leaving 5 bases not matched to a gene. The length of the CDR3 is 14 residues. TCRB CDR3 was amplified from 2 ug genomic DNA or less. The primer mix had 60 V beta and 13 J beta primers. The repertoire was sequenced with immunoSEQ multiplex PCR; TCRdb's copy has only in-frame clones and lacks some. The repertoire holds just over 95,000 clones, with about 80% as singletons. The data belong to a study of glioma-infiltrating T cells after dendritic cell vaccination. Overall study: Between about 2002 and 2013, patients got autologous tumor lysate-pulsed dendritic cell vaccines.

The chain is built from TRBV10-3 and TRBJ2-1, with TRBD2 matching over 13 bases. Sequencing used blood, obtained before dendritic cell vaccination. This receptor was obtained from a human donor with glioblastoma. Here the CDR3 reads CAITAGTSGDEQFF. The CDR3 DNA follows: TGTGCCATCACCGCCGGGACTAGCGGGGATGAGCAGTTCTTC.